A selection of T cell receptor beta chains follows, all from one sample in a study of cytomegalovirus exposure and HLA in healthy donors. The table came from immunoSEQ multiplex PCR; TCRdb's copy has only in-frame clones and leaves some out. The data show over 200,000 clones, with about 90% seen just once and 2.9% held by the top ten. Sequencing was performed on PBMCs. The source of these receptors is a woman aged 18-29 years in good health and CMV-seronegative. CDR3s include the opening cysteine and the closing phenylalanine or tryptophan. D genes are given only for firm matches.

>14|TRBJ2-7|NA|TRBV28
TGTGCCAGCAGTCTCGGGAACCTTGACTACGAGCAGTACTTC
CASSLGNLDYEQYF
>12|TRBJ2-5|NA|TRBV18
TGTGCCAGCTCGCACCCGTCGGGGACCCAGTACTTC
CASSHPSGTQYF
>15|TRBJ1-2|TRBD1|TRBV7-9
TGTGCCAGCAGCGCCCGGGACAGGGGACTTTTTGGCTACACCTTC
CASSARDRGLFGYTF
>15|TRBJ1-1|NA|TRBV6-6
TGTGCCAGCAGTAGTGGAGGGGGGGCGTACACTGAAGCTTTCTTT
CASSSGGGAYTEAFF
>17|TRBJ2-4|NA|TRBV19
TGTGCCAGTAGTATAGGACTGGTGCTACTAGCCAAAAACATTCAGTACTTC
CASSIGLVLLAKNIQYF
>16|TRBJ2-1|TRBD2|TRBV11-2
TGTGCCAGCAGCTTGCATGGGGCGGGAGAAGGGAATGAGCAGTTCTTC
CASSLHGAGEGNEQFF
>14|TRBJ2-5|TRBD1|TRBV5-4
TGTGCCACCAGTAAAACGGACAGGGCTGAGACCCAGTACTTC
CATSKTDRAETQYF
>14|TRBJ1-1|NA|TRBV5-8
TGTGCCAGCAAGGTGGGCAGTAGTGGCACTGAAGCTTTCTTT
CASKVGSSGTEAFF
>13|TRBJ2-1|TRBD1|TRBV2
TGTGCCAGCAGGGGACAGGGGGCTCATGAGCAGTTCTTC
CASRGQGAHEQFF
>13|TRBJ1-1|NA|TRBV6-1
TGTGCCAGCAGGCAAGTGGGGGGGATTGAAGCTTTCTTT
CASRQVGGIEAFF
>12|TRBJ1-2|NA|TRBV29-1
TGCAGCGTCCGCGGGGGTAACTATGGCTACACCTTC
CSVRGGNYGYTF
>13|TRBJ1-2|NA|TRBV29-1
TGCAGCGTTGAAGTTAACCCGAGGGAAGGCTACACCTTC
CSVEVNPREGYTF
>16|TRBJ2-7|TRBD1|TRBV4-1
TGCGCCAGCAGCCAAGGAGTGACAGGGGAGGAGTGGGAGCAGTACTTC
CASSQGVTGEEWEQYF
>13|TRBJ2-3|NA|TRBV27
TGTGCCAGCAGGGGGAGCGGCACAGATACGCAGTATTTT
CASRGSGTDTQYF
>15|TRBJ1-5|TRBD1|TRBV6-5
TGTGCCAGCAGTCAACACAGGGGGTTGAATCAGCCCCAGCATTTT
CASSQHRGLNQPQHF
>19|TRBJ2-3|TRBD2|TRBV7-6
TGTGCCAGCAGCTTTTCGGCGGGAGGGCCTTTCAAGAGGACAGATACGCAGTATTTT
CASSFSAGGPFKRTDTQYF